Presented here are 11 T cell receptor beta chains from one specimen sequenced in a study of T-cell memory formation after mild COVID-19. TCRdb recomputed calls from the 5' RACE reads with MiXCR, one row per CDR3 protein. The repertoire holds 430,000 or so distinct CDR3 sequences, with around 25% as singletons. The sequencing sample was made of PBMCs or a T cell subset sorted from them (not recorded which). The receptors originated from an adult woman who had mild COVID-19 (a few samples of this study predate the infection). Cell type and time point are not known.

This clonotype showed up just a few times. This sequence joins TRBV5-1 and TRBJ2-1, with 11 bases aligning to TRBD1. CDR3 size: 17 residues. Germline loops: CDR1 SGHRS, CDR2 YFSETQ. The V segment lost 4 bases and the J segment 6 bases; nucleotides outside the gene matches: 12. CDR3 sequence reads: CASSPSTGQGAGNEQFF. CDR3 nucleotide sequence: TGCGCCAGCAGCCCCTCCACCGGACAGGGGGCAGGCAATGAGCAGTTCTTC.

The V call is TRBV20-1, the J call TRBJ1-1, with D perhaps TRBD1 (6 bases). CDR1 DFQATT and CDR2 SNEGSKA come from the germline V gene (reference sequence). Trimming removed 5 bases at V and 4 bases at J, with 17 bases between. The CDR3 has 14 amino acids. The CDR3 nucleotides are TGCAGTGCTGGTTTGGGGGCCATTACCACTGAAGCTTTCTTT. Protein sequence: CSAGLGAITTEAFF.

This rearrangement joins TRBV20-1 to TRBJ1-5; TRBD1 matches 10 bases. CDR3 length equals 16 residues. Looked up from germline, CDR1 is DFQATT and CDR2 is SNEGSKA (reference sequence). Germline trimming cut 3 bases from V and 9 bases from J; bases unmatched to any gene: 14. In nucleotides, the CDR3 is TGCAGTGCTAGGGGGGACAGGGGTTTATCCTGGGGGCCCCAGCATTTT. Amino acids: CSARGDRGLSWGPQHF.

A few counts support this clonotype. The genes are TRBV5-6 and TRBJ1-1; D might be TRBD1 (5 bases). Germline CDR1 is SGHDT and CDR2 is YYEEEE. The CDR3 totals 13 residues. Trimming pared 3 bases from V and 6 bases from J, leaving 12 bases between. The CDR3 nucleotides are TGTGCCAGCAGCTCGGTCGGGGGACCTGAAGCTTTCTTT. As protein: CASSSVGGPEAFF.

This clonotype was observed many times. V usage is TRBV3-1 and J usage is TRBJ2-7; TRBD1 aligns across 7 bases. The J segment lost 1 base and the V segment lost 5 bases, leaving 5 bases of the junction unmatched. The CDR3 extends over 14 amino acids. Germline V CDR1 and CDR2: LGHDT, YNNKEL (reference sequence). The CDR3 DNA is TGTGCCAGCAGCGCCGGGACAGCATCCTACGAGCAGTACTTC. Its protein product is CASSAGTASYEQYF.

The rearrangement joins TRBV5-1 to TRBJ2-3; 7 positions match TRBD2. In germline, CDR1 is SGHRS, CDR2 YFSETQ. CDR3 length: 17 residues. V trimming: 0 bases; J trimming: 0 bases; junction bases outside the gene matches: 7. The CDR3 region has the DNA TGCGCCAGCAGCTTGGGCCCAGCGGGGACTAGCACAGATACGCAGTATTTT. Translated, it gives CASSLGPAGTSTDTQYF.

The J gene is TRBJ1-2, the V gene TRBV7-3; D possibly corresponds to TRBD1 (6 bases). The germline V and J ends were trimmed by 3 bases and 4 bases, with 21 bases remaining between them. The CDR3 is made up of 17 amino acids. CDR1 is SGHTA and CDR2 is FQGTGA in the germline V gene. The CDR3 DNA is TGTGCCAGCAGCTTCTCCCCCAACAGGGAGGTGGGCTATGGCTACACCTTC. This translates into CASSFSPNREVGYGYTF. Looking up the rest from reference TRBV7-3 and TRBJ1-2 gives the full variable domain: GAGVSQTPSNKVTEKGKYVELRCDPISGHTALYWYRQSLGQGPEFLIYFQGTGAADDSGLPNDRFFAVRPEGSVSTLKIQRTERGDSAVYLCASSFSPNREVGYGYTFGSGTRLTVV.

The genes are TRBV27 and TRBJ2-4, with D perhaps matching TRBD1 (5 bases). Germline V CDR1 and CDR2: MNHEY, SMNVEV (reference sequence). The V gene lost 2 bases and the J gene lost 8 bases, with 10 bases spanning the gap. This CDR3 is 13 amino acids long. The CDR3 reads CASSLAREHIQYF. The CDR3 nucleotides are TGTGCCAGCAGTTTAGCCAGGGAACACATTCAGTACTTC.

The sample holds a few counts of this clonotype. This chain joins TRBV13 and TRBJ2-5; D is unresolved. V shed 5 bases and J shed 4 bases, with 11 bases lying between them. This CDR3 region has 13 residues. The germline CDR1 and CDR2 sequences are PRHDT and FYEKMQ (reference sequence). The CDR3 spells CASSLDQVETQYF. As DNA, the CDR3 is TGTGCCAGCAGCCTGGACCAGGTAGAGACCCAGTACTTC. The variable domain in full, with the rest retrieved from reference TRBV13 and TRBJ2-5, is AAGVIQSPRHLIKEKRETATLKCYPIPRHDTVYWYQQGPGQDPQFLISFYEKMQSDKGSIPDRFSAQQFSDYHSELNMSSLELGDSALYFCASSLDQVETQYFGPGTRLLVL.

The sample holds a few counts of this clonotype. The chain joins TRBV19 to TRBJ1-4, with TRBD1 as a possible D gene (5 bases). Trimming shortened V by 7 bases and J by 14 bases, and 14 bases separated the two germline ends. The CDR3 covers 11 residues. Germline values: CDR1 LNHDA, CDR2 SQIVND (reference sequence). This CDR3 reads CASTRGEGLFF. CDR3 bases: TGTGCCAGTACCCGGGGCGAAGGGCTGTTTTTT.

The chain is built from TRBV20-1 and TRBJ2-3, with D perhaps TRBD2 (6 bases). The germline V gene has CDR1 DFQATT and CDR2 SNEGSKA (reference sequence). The CDR3 length is 15 residues. V was clipped by 6 bases and J by 3 bases, with 19 bases between them. CDR3 DNA: TGCAGTGCAGGGACCTCGAAGGCGGGGACAGATACGCAGTATTTT. It specifies CSAGTSKAGTDTQYF.